The text below deals with one T cell receptor (beta chain). The CDR3 is made up of 15 amino acids. Trimming cost V 1 base and J 11 bases, with 19 bases left between them. Germline V CDR1 and CDR2: SGHRS, YFSETQ. These data belong to a study of control samples from healthy donors and cancer patients. The data were produced by immunoSEQ multiplex PCR, yet TCRdb's version contains in-frame clones alone and is incomplete. The sample gives around 200,000 clones, 85% to 95% of which show up once; roughly 1.5% is in the top ten. This chain joins TRBV5-1 and TRBJ2-4; D may match TRBD1 or TRBD2 (5 bases each). Sample: blood. The TCR comes from a man younger than 35 in good health. The chain's CDR3 is CASSLSPGRVDLQYF. Here the CDR3 DNA reads TGCGCCAGCAGCTTGAGCCCGGGACGGGTTGACCTTCAGTACTTC.